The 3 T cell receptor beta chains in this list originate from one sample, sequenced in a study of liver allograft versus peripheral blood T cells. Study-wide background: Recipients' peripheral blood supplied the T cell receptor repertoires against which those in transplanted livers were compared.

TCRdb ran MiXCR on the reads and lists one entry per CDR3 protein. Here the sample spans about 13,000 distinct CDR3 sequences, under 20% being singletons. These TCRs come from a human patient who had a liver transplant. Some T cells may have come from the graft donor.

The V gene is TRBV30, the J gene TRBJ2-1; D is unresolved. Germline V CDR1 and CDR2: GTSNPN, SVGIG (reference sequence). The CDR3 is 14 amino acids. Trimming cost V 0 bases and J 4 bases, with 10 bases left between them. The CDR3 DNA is TGTGCCTGGAGTGTACAAGGGCCTTACAATGAGCAGTTCTTC. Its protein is CAWSVQGPYNEQFF.

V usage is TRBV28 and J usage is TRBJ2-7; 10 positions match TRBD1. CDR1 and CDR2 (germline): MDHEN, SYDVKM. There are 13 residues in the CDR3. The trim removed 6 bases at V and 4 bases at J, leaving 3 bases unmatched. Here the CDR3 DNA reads TGTGCCAGCAGCCGGGGACAGGGGTACGAGCAGTACTTC. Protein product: CASSRGQGYEQYF.

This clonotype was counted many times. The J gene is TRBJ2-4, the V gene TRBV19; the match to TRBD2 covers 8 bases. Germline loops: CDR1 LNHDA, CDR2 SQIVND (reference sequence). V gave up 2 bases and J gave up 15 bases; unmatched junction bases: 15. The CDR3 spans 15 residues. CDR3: CASSITAGGPQRGYF. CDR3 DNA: TGTGCCAGTAGTATAACGGCGGGGGGACCTCAACGTGGGTACTTC.